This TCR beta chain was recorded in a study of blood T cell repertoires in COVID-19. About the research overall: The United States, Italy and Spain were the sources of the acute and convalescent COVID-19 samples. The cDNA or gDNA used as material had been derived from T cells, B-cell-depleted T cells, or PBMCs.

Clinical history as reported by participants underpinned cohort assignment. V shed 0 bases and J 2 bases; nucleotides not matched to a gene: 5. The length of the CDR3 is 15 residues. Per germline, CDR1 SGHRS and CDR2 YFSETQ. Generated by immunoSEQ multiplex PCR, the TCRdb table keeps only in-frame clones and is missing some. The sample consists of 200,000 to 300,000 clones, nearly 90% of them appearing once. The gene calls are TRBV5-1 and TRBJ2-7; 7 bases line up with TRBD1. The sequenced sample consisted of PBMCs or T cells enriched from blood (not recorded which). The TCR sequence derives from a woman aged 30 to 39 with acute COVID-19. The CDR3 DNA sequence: TGCGCCAGCAGCTTGGGACAGGGATGGACCTACGAGCAGTACTTC. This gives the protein CASSLGQGWTYEQYF.